This note documents a single T cell receptor beta chain sequence. This sample was included in a study of blood T cell dynamics during melanoma immunotherapy. Trimming cost V 6 bases and J 3 bases, with 15 bases left between them. The V gene's germline CDR1 is MNHEY and CDR2 SVGAGI. The CDR3 spans 14 residues. As for time point: pre-treatment baseline. Prior systemic cancer therapy, immunosuppressant use and other active malignancies excluded patients. This table comes from immunoSEQ multiplex PCR, and its TCRdb copy is limited to in-frame clones, with some not included. The sample consists of about 13,000 clones, roughly 91% of them appearing once.

This specimen was blood, taken from a patient treated with checkpoint blockade. This TCR derives from a human donor with melanoma. The chain combines TRBV6-5 with TRBJ2-7, with D tentatively TRBD2 (6 bases). The chain's CDR3 is CASRPRAGNYEQYF. CDR3 DNA: TGTGCCAGCAGACCCCGGGCGGGGAACTACGAGCAGTACTTC.